Following are 6 T cell receptor beta chains from one sample sequenced in a study of identical twins (dated by TCRdb to 2016 to 2017). The library was obtained by 5' RACE. Sequencing was carried out with an Illumina HiSeq 2000. The public sequencing data were trimmed at Q25 with fastp and processed into clonotypes with MiXCR by TCRdb, which kept only in-frame beta chains. Each CDR3 protein gets just one entry, which takes the most common genes and DNA from the rows behind it. In this sample the table shows 500,000 to 550,000 distinct CDR3 sequences, approximately 22% of which occur a single time. Of the sample, about 0.93% falls within the top ten clones. These same records also appear under a second study, on T cells expressing NK-cell markers.

Sequenced sample: CD4+ T cells sorted from blood. These receptors were taken from a woman between 18 and 29 years old in good health.

This chain uses TRBV7-9 with TRBJ2-5; D may be TRBD1 or TRBD2 (5 bases each). The V and J ends lost 3 bases and 3 bases respectively, with 11 bases between them. CDR3 size: 14 residues. CDR1 is SEHNR and CDR2 is FQNEAQ in the germline V gene (reference sequence). Written as DNA, the CDR3 is TGTGCCAGCAGCTTGTCCGGGACGGAAGAGACCCAGTACTTC. Its translation: CASSLSGTEETQYF.

This sequence joins TRBV7-8 and TRBJ1-1; D is ambiguous. Germline assignment: CDR1 SGHVS and CDR2 FQNEAQ. Trimming took off 8 bases at V and 4 bases at J, with 14 bases between the two ends. The CDR3 length is 13 residues. Here the CDR3 reads CASLTPGITEAFF. As DNA, the CDR3 is TGTGCCAGCCTAACGCCGGGCATCACTGAAGCTTTCTTT.

The chain joins TRBV10-3 to TRBJ2-1, with D perhaps TRBD1 (6 bases). The CDR3 totals 15 residues. Germline CDR1 reads ENHRY; CDR2 reads SYGVKD. With 7 bases removed from V and 10 bases from J, the gap between germline ends came to 23 bases. The CDR3 protein is CAITSSGTTGREQFF. CDR3 nucleotides: TGTGCCATCACCTCCTCCGGGACAACCGGACGAGAGCAGTTCTTC.

This clonotype was seen only a few times. This chain links TRBV5-1 with TRBJ2-3; a weak D match, TRBD2 (6 bases). V lost 3 bases and J lost 10, with 12 bases in between. Germline V gene sequence: CDR1 SGHRS, CDR2 YFSETQ. The CDR3 is made up of 12 amino acids. DNA for the CDR3: TGCGCCAGCAGCTCCTGGACTACCGCGCAGTATTTT. This gives the protein CASSSWTTAQYF.

This clonotype was seen a handful of times. The CDR3 reads CASSLAGQIFYNSPLHF. CDR3 in DNA: TGTGCCAGCAGCCTCGCGGGACAGATCTTCTATAATTCACCCCTCCACTTT. The chain recombines TRBV3-1 with TRBJ1-6, with 7 bases identical to TRBD1. CDR1 and CDR2 from the germline V gene are LGHDT and YNNKEL (reference sequence). J was trimmed by 3 bases and V by 4 bases; bases with no gene match: 9. The CDR3 loop spans 17 amino acids. The full variable domain, rest sourced from reference TRBV3-1 and TRBJ1-6, is DTAVSQTPKYLVTQMGNDKSIKCEQNLGHDTMYWYKQDSKKFLKIMFSYNNKELIINETVPNRFSPKSPDKAHLNLHINSLELGDSAVYFCASSLAGQIFYNSPLHFGNGTRLTVT.

The chain couples TRBV20-1 to TRBJ1-4; D ambiguous. The germline V and J ends were trimmed by 6 bases and 9 bases, with 17 bases remaining between them. The length of the CDR3 is 13 residues. Germline V lookup: CDR1 DFQATT, CDR2 SNEGSKA (reference sequence). The CDR3 DNA reads TGCAGTGCGACCGACCCGGGGAAGAAAAAACTGTTTTTT. This sequence encodes CSATDPGKKKLFF.